The source of this TCR beta chain is a study of regulatory T cells in long-lasting Graves disease. About this clonotype: The antigen is not known.

CDR3 size: 14 residues. The V end lost 3 bases, the J end lost 2 bases, and 11 bases lay between the germline ends. Germline V gene lookup returns CDR1 LGHDT and CDR2 YNNKEL (reference sequence). Study results and limitations: A limited number of samples was an acknowledged limitation.

Construction of the TCR beta libraries employed iRepertoire HTBI primers in conjunction with Arm-PCR of CDR3 regions. A single record per CDR3 protein comes from TCRdb applying MiXCR to the multiplex PCR reads. In the table there are hundreds of thousands of distinct CDR3 sequences, approximately 15% of which are singletons. As for time point: newly diagnosed GD, antithyroid drugs for less than 3 months. PBMCs provided the RNA from which the TCR library was made. These data also formed part of another study, on T cells in Graves' hyperthyroidism and ophthalmopathy. That source reports: The model forecast ophthalmopathy, anticipating it by a median approximately 6.1 months before onset.

The chain has TRBV3-1 and TRBJ2-7, with D unclear. The source of this sequence is a man between 25 and 39 years old with Graves disease. The sequenced sample was peripheral blood mononuclear cells (PBMCs), obtained at new diagnosis, from a patient treated with antithyroid drugs. This CDR3 reads CASSHRSSPYEQYF. CDR3 coding DNA: TGTGCCAGCAGCCACAGATCCTCTCCCTACGAGCAGTACTTC.